This T cell receptor beta chain was captured in a study of blood T cell repertoires in COVID-19. The ends were cut back, 9 bases at V and 0 bases at J, with 26 bases in the middle. Per germline, CDR1 LGHNA and CDR2 YSLEER. The CDR3 length is 19 residues. Clones were read by immunoSEQ multiplex PCR, and TCRdb kept only the in-frame ones, dropping some. Here the sample spans about 120,000 clones, around four fifths being singletons. The sequenced sample was peripheral blood. The sequence derives from a man aged 55 to 70 with active or convalescent COVID-19. V gene TRBV4-3 combines with J gene TRBJ1-4; no clear D gene. Written as DNA, the CDR3 is TGCGCCAGTCCACGCGAGGGCGCGATCCCCGTTGCAACTAATGAAAAACTGTTTTTT. Its translation is CASPREGAIPVATNEKLFF.